These T cell receptor beta chains were read from a single sample in a study of blood T cell repertoires in COVID-19. Some clones are missing from TCRdb's copy, which holds only in-frame ones; the method was immunoSEQ multiplex PCR. The sample carries nearly 350,000 clones, 88% recorded once. The specimen was peripheral blood. These receptors were collected from a woman aged 70-85 years with COVID-19, enrolled during active disease. Both conserved end residues are part of each CDR3. The order of the fields is CDR3 length, clone size, D gene, V gene, J gene, CDR3 protein, CDR3 DNA. D genes are given only for firm matches. Where a row states a size, it is once, few, many or the class of an expanded clone; other rows omit it.

len: 14; abundance: NA; d_gene: TRBD1; v_gene: TRBV19; j_gene: TRBJ1-4; CDR3aa: CASSMAQGAEKLFF; CDR3nt: TGTGCCAGTAGTATGGCTCAGGGGGCGGAAAAACTGTTTTTT
len: 12; abundance: NA; d_gene: NA; v_gene: TRBV27; j_gene: TRBJ2-1; CDR3aa: CASREGNNEQFF; CDR3nt: TGTGCCAGCAGGGAGGGAAACAATGAGCAGTTCTTC
len: 15; abundance: NA; d_gene: TRBD1; v_gene: TRBV2; j_gene: TRBJ1-1; CDR3aa: CASTKTGDPNTEAFF; CDR3nt: TGTGCCAGCACCAAGACAGGGGACCCGAACACTGAAGCTTTCTTT
len: 16; abundance: NA; d_gene: NA; v_gene: TRBV6-6; j_gene: TRBJ1-2; CDR3aa: CASSYASRGTNYGYTF; CDR3nt: TGTGCCAGCAGTTACGCCTCCAGAGGGACTAACTATGGCTACACCTTC
len: 17; abundance: NA; d_gene: TRBD2; v_gene: TRBV7-2; j_gene: TRBJ2-5; CDR3aa: CASSRGRTAGARETQYF; CDR3nt: TGTGCCAGCAGCCGCGGGAGAACAGCGGGGGCCAGGGAGACCCAGTACTTC
len: 14; abundance: NA; d_gene: NA; v_gene: TRBV3-1/TRBV3-2; j_gene: TRBJ1-2; CDR3aa: CASSQDSFNYGYTF; CDR3nt: TGTGCCAGCAGCCAAGACAGTTTTAACTATGGCTACACCTTC
len: 13; abundance: NA; d_gene: TRBD1; v_gene: TRBV29-1; j_gene: TRBJ1-4; CDR3aa: CSVARGPNEKLFF; CDR3nt: TGCAGCGTTGCCAGGGGGCCGAATGAAAAACTGTTTTTT
len: 12; abundance: few; d_gene: NA; v_gene: TRBV19; j_gene: TRBJ1-5; CDR3aa: CASSQGSQPQHF; CDR3nt: TGTGCCAGTAGCCAGGGGAGCCAGCCCCAGCATTTT
len: 15; abundance: NA; d_gene: TRBD1; v_gene: TRBV24-1; j_gene: TRBJ2-3; CDR3aa: CATSEDRGATDTQYF; CDR3nt: TGTGCCACCAGTGAGGACAGGGGGGCCACAGATACGCAGTATTTT
len: 13; abundance: NA; d_gene: TRBD1; v_gene: TRBV7-8; j_gene: TRBJ2-3; CDR3aa: CASWTGGPDTQYF; CDR3nt: TGTGCCTCCTGGACAGGGGGTCCAGATACGCAGTATTTT
len: 14; abundance: NA; d_gene: TRBD1; v_gene: TRBV7-9; j_gene: TRBJ2-5; CDR3aa: CASSATGGQETQYF; CDR3nt: TGTGCCAGCAGCGCGACAGGGGGCCAAGAGACCCAGTACTTC
len: 14; abundance: NA; d_gene: NA; v_gene: TRBV12-5; j_gene: TRBJ1-4; CDR3aa: CASGLLQGGGKLFF; CDR3nt: TGTGCTAGTGGTTTACTCCAGGGAGGGGGAAAACTGTTTTTT
len: 16; abundance: NA; d_gene: TRBD1; v_gene: TRBV7-9; j_gene: TRBJ2-2; CDR3aa: CASSLGQGAFNRELFF; CDR3nt: TGTGCCAGCAGCTTAGGGCAGGGGGCCTTCAATCGGGAGCTGTTTTTT
len: 18; abundance: NA; d_gene: NA; v_gene: TRBV5-1; j_gene: TRBJ2-5; CDR3aa: CASSLLTLPGKIGETQYF; CDR3nt: TGCGCCAGCAGCCTACTGACCCTTCCCGGGAAAATAGGAGAGACCCAGTACTTC
len: 15; abundance: NA; d_gene: TRBD2; v_gene: TRBV27; j_gene: TRBJ2-3; CDR3aa: CASSFGLERADTQYF; CDR3nt: TGTGCCAGCAGTTTCGGACTAGAGAGGGCAGATACGCAGTATTTT
len: 14; abundance: NA; d_gene: TRBD1; v_gene: TRBV30; j_gene: TRBJ1-4; CDR3aa: CAWSPGQGHEKLFF; CDR3nt: TGTGCCTGGAGTCCGGGACAGGGCCATGAAAAACTGTTTTTT
len: 15; abundance: NA; d_gene: TRBD1; v_gene: TRBV5-6; j_gene: TRBJ1-6; CDR3aa: CASSFGTGDNSPLHF; CDR3nt: TGTGCCAGCAGCTTTGGGACAGGAGATAATTCACCCCTCCACTTT
len: 15; abundance: NA; d_gene: TRBD1; v_gene: TRBV5-8; j_gene: TRBJ1-2; CDR3aa: CASSNGQGPNYGYTF; CDR3nt: TGTGCCAGCAGCAACGGACAGGGTCCCAACTATGGCTACACCTTC
len: 15; abundance: NA; d_gene: TRBD1; v_gene: TRBV15; j_gene: TRBJ1-4; CDR3aa: CATSRSTGVGEKLFF; CDR3nt: TGTGCCACCAGCAGGTCGACAGGGGTCGGTGAAAAACTGTTTTTT
len: 15; abundance: few; d_gene: NA; v_gene: TRBV18; j_gene: TRBJ1-1; CDR3aa: CASSYREGENTEAFF; CDR3nt: TGTGCCAGCTCATACAGGGAGGGTGAGAACACTGAAGCTTTCTTT
len: 15; abundance: NA; d_gene: NA; v_gene: TRBV7-2; j_gene: TRBJ2-7; CDR3aa: CASSLVLGGRVQQYF; CDR3nt: TGTGCCAGCAGCTTAGTTCTCGGGGGGCGAGTACAGCAGTACTTC
len: 13; abundance: NA; d_gene: NA; v_gene: TRBV5-1; j_gene: TRBJ2-1; CDR3aa: CASKSSSYNEQFF; CDR3nt: TGCGCCAGCAAAAGTAGCTCCTACAATGAGCAGTTCTTC
len: 13; abundance: NA; d_gene: NA; v_gene: TRBV6-5; j_gene: TRBJ2-1; CDR3aa: CATETYSYNEQFF; CDR3nt: TGTGCCACCGAAACCTACTCCTACAATGAGCAGTTCTTC
len: 13; abundance: NA; d_gene: NA; v_gene: TRBV2; j_gene: TRBJ2-7; CDR3aa: CASRAGISSEQYF; CDR3nt: TGTGCCAGCAGAGCAGGGATCTCCTCCGAGCAGTACTTC
len: 18; abundance: NA; d_gene: NA; v_gene: TRBV6-1; j_gene: TRBJ2-5; CDR3aa: CASSEALSQAWGFETQYF; CDR3nt: TGTGCCAGCAGTGAAGCGCTAAGCCAGGCCTGGGGCTTCGAGACCCAGTACTTC
len: 16; abundance: NA; d_gene: NA; v_gene: TRBV19; j_gene: TRBJ1-2; CDR3aa: CASREIKGTWNYGYTF; CDR3nt: TGTGCCAGTAGGGAGATAAAGGGGACTTGGAACTATGGCTACACCTTC
len: 12; abundance: NA; d_gene: TRBD1; v_gene: TRBV5-1; j_gene: TRBJ2-7; CDR3aa: CASSPGQGQQYF; CDR3nt: TGCGCCAGCAGTCCGGGACAGGGCCAGCAGTACTTC
len: 12; abundance: NA; d_gene: NA; v_gene: TRBV5-1; j_gene: TRBJ2-7; CDR3aa: CASSLASGEQYF; CDR3nt: TGCGCCAGCAGCTTGGCTTCCGGCGAGCAGTACTTC
len: 15; abundance: NA; d_gene: TRBD1; v_gene: TRBV9; j_gene: TRBJ2-3; CDR3aa: CASSSGQGLTDTQYF; CDR3nt: TGTGCCAGCAGCTCTGGACAGGGGCTCACAGATACGCAGTATTTT